Each of the 10 T cell receptor beta chains below was sequenced from the same sample in a study of T cell repertoires in cytomegalovirus infection. TCRdb passed the reads through MiXCR, listing each CDR3 protein once. The profile shows 200,000 or so distinct CDR3 sequences, over 25% of them singletons. The specimen was PBMCs. The receptors here all came from a human donor in good health (CMV status not recorded). Some clones in this sample may be carry-over from other donors' samples.

This clonotype occurred a few times. J is TRBJ2-1 and V is TRBV5-6; maybe TRBD1 (6 bases). The germline V gene encodes CDR1 SGHDT and CDR2 YYEEEE. This CDR3 has 17 amino acids. V lost 2 bases, J lost 3 bases, and 18 bases lay in between. CDR3: CASSLLVRAGDYNEQFF. Here the CDR3 DNA reads TGTGCCAGCAGCTTATTAGTCCGGGCAGGGGACTACAATGAGCAGTTCTTC.

This clonotype was found many times. The rearrangement links TRBV7-2 to TRBJ2-2; no clear D gene. V lost 3 bases to trimming and J lost 5 bases, with 4 bases between them. The CDR3 is 12 amino acids. Germline V gene sequence: CDR1 SGHTA, CDR2 FQGNSA. DNA of the CDR3: TGTGCCAGCAGCTTGGTAACCGGGGAGCTGTTTTTT. Translation: CASSLVTGELFF.

This clonotype was seen a few times. This chain joins TRBV20-1 and TRBJ2-1; possible D gene TRBD2, 5 bases. The CDR3 extends over 16 amino acids. Trimming stripped 1 base from V and 6 bases from J, with 19 bases between. The germline gives CDR1 DFQATT, CDR2 SNEGSKA (reference sequence). DNA for the CDR3: TGCAGTGCTAGAGGTGTCGACTACCCCTGGGGCAATGAGCAGTTCTTC. As protein: CSARGVDYPWGNEQFF.

In nucleotides, the CDR3 is TGTGCCAGCAGCGTAGTCGGGACAGGGATCGGTGGCTACACCTTC. Protein sequence: CASSVVGTGIGGYTF. The gene calls are TRBV9 and TRBJ1-2, with 9 bases fitting TRBD1. This CDR3 contains 15 residues. CDR1 and CDR2 (germline): SGDLS, YYNGEE. Trimming removed 0 bases from V and 7 bases from J; junction bases left unmatched: 7.

V and J are TRBV7-2 and TRBJ1-6; D remains unclear. The CDR3 is made up of 18 amino acids. Germline V gives CDR1 SGHTA, CDR2 FQGNSA. V was clipped by 0 bases and J by 0 bases, with 12 bases between them. The CDR3 protein is CASSLAITASSYNSPLHF. CDR3 in DNA: TGTGCCAGCAGCTTAGCTATCACAGCAAGCTCCTATAATTCACCCCTCCACTTT.

This clonotype occurred many times. J is TRBJ1-6 and V is TRBV7-2; D unclear. The CDR3 extends over 14 amino acids. The germline CDR1 and CDR2 sequences are SGHTA and FQGNSA. The ends were cut back, 1 base at V and 8 bases at J, with 9 bases in the middle. The CDR3 DNA reads TGTGCCAGCAGCTTAGGGAATCGGGATTCACCCCTCCACTTT. It codes for CASSLGNRDSPLHF.

V is TRBV5-6 and J is TRBJ1-1; D perhaps matches TRBD1 (5 bases). Germline CDR1 reads SGHDT; CDR2 reads YYEEEE. This CDR3 spans 14 amino acids. Trimming left V 0 bases short and J 1 base short, with 7 bases between. CDR3 region: CASSLGQWNTEAFF. The CDR3 DNA reads TGTGCCAGCAGCTTGGGACAGTGGAACACTGAAGCTTTCTTT.

V usage is TRBV6-5 and J usage is TRBJ1-5; maybe TRBD1 (6 bases). This CDR3 is built from 14 residues. The germline V gene encodes CDR1 MNHEY and CDR2 SVGAGI. Trimming took 5 bases from V and 7 from J, leaving 15 bases between them. CDR3 in DNA: TGTGCCAGCAGTACCACGGGGGCTGGGCAGCCCCAGCATTTT. Its translation: CASSTTGAGQPQHF.

The chain combines TRBV12-5 with TRBJ1-6; 8 bases map to TRBD1. J lost 4 bases, V lost 5 bases, and 4 bases had no gene match. CDR3 length equals 15 residues. Germline CDR1 and CDR2: LGHNT and FRNRAP. The CDR3 loop is CASGPGQAYNSPLHF. For the CDR3, the DNA is TGTGCTAGTGGTCCGGGACAGGCTTATAATTCACCCCTCCACTTT.

This clonotype was detected ten times or more. This chain joins TRBV7-2 and TRBJ2-6; D is uncertain. V was trimmed by 4 bases and J by 0 bases, leaving 7 bases between them. Germline CDR1 reads SGHTA; CDR2 reads FQGNSA. CDR3 length: 15 amino acids. CDR3 coding DNA: TGTGCCAGCAGCTCGACAAGCTCTGGGGCCAACGTCCTGACTTTC. This translates into CASSSTSSGANVLTF.